The subject of this entry is one TCR beta chain. Its antigen is undetermined. The CDR3 is made up of 15 amino acids. V lost 6 bases and J 0 bases, leaving 15 bases between the germline ends. Germline V lookup: CDR1 MNHEY, CDR2 SMNVEV (reference sequence). Method: immunoSEQ multiplex PCR; TCRdb's copy keeps in-frame clones and lacks some. The repertoire consists of about 58,000 clones, with about 91% occurring once and the leading ten covering roughly 3.8%. This sample is drawn from a study of OX40 agonist ivuxolimab in advanced cancers. Findings of the study overall: No determination was made of the antigen specificity of the expanded peripheral T cells.

Sample: CD4+ or CD8+ T cells sorted from blood, taken in a trial of the OX40 agonist ivuxolimab. The gene calls are TRBV27 and TRBJ2-7, with a weak D call TRBD2 (6 bases). The TCR comes from an adult with an advanced solid tumor such as melanoma, head and neck, liver or kidney cancer. Written as DNA, the CDR3 is TGTGCCAGCAGGACTAGACTAGACCCCTCCTACGAGCAGTACTTC. This sequence encodes CASRTRLDPSYEQYF.